These T cell receptor beta chains were read from a single sample in a study of identifying expanded T cells in peripheral blood. Produced via immunoSEQ multiplex PCR; TCRdb's table is partial and in-frame only. The sample includes about 91,000 clones, 88% of them seen just once. Sequencing used blood. All receptors come from a person aged 18 to 70 in good health. CDR3s include the opening cysteine and the closing phenylalanine or tryptophan.

j_call,v_call,cdr3_aa
TRBJ2-1,TRBV10-3,CAAGAAPSSSYNEQFF
TRBJ2-7,TRBV7-7,CASSPGQGGEQYF
TRBJ1-2,TRBV4-2,CASSQEQGQGRSGYTF
TRBJ2-1,TRBV13,CASSLDYDEQFF
TRBJ2-2,TRBV7-2,CASSTRLAGGGNTGELFF
TRBJ1-3,TRBV9,CASSRGDRELNTIYF
TRBJ2-7,TRBV19,CASSKTGSSYEQYF
TRBJ2-3,TRBV4-3,CASSQGVGLLTDTQYF
TRBJ2-3,TRBV9,CASSVEDRGTQYF
TRBJ2-2,TRBV5-1,CASSPDGVPVNTGELFF
TRBJ2-3,TRBV14,CASSQFHPAEDTDTQYF
TRBJ2-7,TRBV11-3,CASSLGDGIGVYEQYF
TRBJ2-1,TRBV4-1,CASYSLGNEQFF
TRBJ2-1,TRBV4-1,CASSLDNQYNEQFF
TRBJ1-2,TRBV20-1,CSAGNYGYTF
TRBJ2-7,TRBV28,CASNPWETGTYEQYF
TRBJ2-1,TRBV5-1,CASSLLAGGGDEQFF
TRBJ1-2,TRBV28,CASRPTLTGAVYTF
TRBJ1-1,TRBV9,CASSPYWDVNTEAFF
TRBJ2-7,TRBV10-1,CASSDGGKGTHYEQYF
TRBJ2-7,TRBV6-5,CATQRGGPHEQYF
TRBJ2-1,TRBV2,CASERGNEQFF
TRBJ2-5,TRBV2,CASDDSGRASETQYF
TRBJ1-2,TRBV7-9,CASRFRPNAEDSGTGGYTF
TRBJ1-4,TRBV10-2,CASSEVFEKLFF
TRBJ1-4,TRBV7-9,CASSSESSGGEKLFF
TRBJ2-3,TRBV5-4,CASSLYLAGGTDTQYF
TRBJ1-5,TRBV18,CASSLDPNQPQHF
TRBJ2-7,TRBV19,CASSIRLGVYEQYF
TRBJ1-3,TRBV5-4,CASSLRTGNTIYF